Below, 20 T cell receptor beta chains from the same sample are listed, as sequenced in a study of metastatic and nonmetastatic thyroid tumors. Not a single patient had been given any form of treatment at any point before undergoing thyroid surgery. TCRdb recomputed clones from the PCR reads via MiXCR. In the table there are 30,000 to 35,000 clones, around 20% of which are singletons. Specimen: blood. The source of these receptors is a female donor with papillary thyroid cancer or a benign thyroid nodule (not recorded which). Some clones in this sample may be carry-over from other donors' samples.

CDR3 amino acids: CAWREGVRYTF. CDR3 sequence (DNA): TGTGCCTGGAGGGAGGGCGTGCGCTACACCTTC. The chain carries TRBV30 and TRBJ1-2; D is uncertain. CDR1 GTSNPN and CDR2 SVGIG come from the germline V gene (reference sequence). The V end was cut by 3 bases, the J end by 9 bases, with 11 bases between. The CDR3 is made up of 11 amino acids.

This clone is classed as medium-sized (0.01 to 0.1%). This chain connects TRBV28 to TRBJ1-2; 7 bases align to TRBD1. The CDR3 consists of 13 residues. With 4 bases clipped from V and 3 bases from J, the junction kept 2 bases outside the gene matches. Germline V gene data show CDR1 as MDHEN and CDR2 as SYDVKM. Here the CDR3 DNA reads TGTGCCAGCAGTTCCGGGACAGACTATGGCTACACCTTC. Protein: CASSSGTDYGYTF.

This clone ranks as medium-sized. V usage is TRBV27 and J usage is TRBJ1-6; D unclear. This CDR3 spans 12 amino acids. Trimming shortened V by 5 bases and J by 9 bases, and 8 bases separated the two germline ends. Germline V gene lookup returns CDR1 MNHEY and CDR2 SMNVEV (reference sequence). CDR3 DNA: TGTGCCAGCAGTCCCCACAGTTCACCCCTCCACTTT. This encodes CASSPHSSPLHF.

This clone was observed at least ten times. The chain couples TRBV7-8 to TRBJ1-6; TRBD1 is a possible D gene (5 bases). V lost 1 base, J lost 10 bases, and 11 bases lay in between. CDR3 length equals 14 residues. Germline V lookup: CDR1 SGHVS, CDR2 FQNEAQ. Written as DNA, the CDR3 is TGTGCCAGCAGCTTAGGGGCAGGGAGCTCACCCCTCCACTTT. It specifies CASSLGAGSSPLHF.

This clone was picked up many times. The CDR3 reads CASSFPPVAYEQYF. In DNA form, the CDR3 reads TGTGCCAGCAGCTTCCCGCCAGTGGCCTACGAGCAGTACTTC. V usage is TRBV7-2 and J usage is TRBJ2-7; D is ambiguous. The germline V and J ends were trimmed by 3 bases and 2 bases, with 11 bases remaining between them. The length of the CDR3 is 14 residues. Germline V gene lookup returns CDR1 SGHTA and CDR2 FQGNSA.

This clone showed up just a few times. The J gene is TRBJ2-7, the V gene TRBV5-1; possibly TRBD2 for D (5 bases). V gave up 2 bases and J gave up 0 bases, with 9 bases separating them. The V gene's germline CDR1 is SGHRS and CDR2 YFSETQ. This CDR3 region has 14 residues. The DNA of the CDR3 is TGCGCCAGCAGCTTAGCGGTCGGCTCCTACGAGCAGTACTTC. Translation: CASSLAVGSYEQYF.

A single count supports this clone. The J gene is TRBJ2-7, the V gene TRBV20-1; TRBD2 might be the D (6 bases). V was pared by 5 bases and J by 3 bases, with 14 bases between. Germline-derived CDR1 and CDR2 are DFQATT and SNEGSKA (reference sequence). The CDR3 runs to 13 residues. In DNA form, the CDR3 reads TGCAGTGCTCGGGCTTCCGGGGGCTACGAGCAGTACTTC. This gives the protein CSARASGGYEQYF.

The chain uses TRBV18 and TRBJ2-2, with D hard to call. The CDR3 extends over 14 amino acids. The germline V gene encodes CDR1 KGHSH and CDR2 LQKENI. Trimming cost V 3 bases and J 4 bases, with 9 bases left between them. The CDR3 bases are TGTGCCAGCTCACCGAGTCCAGCCACCGGGGAGCTGTTTTTT. This translates into CASSPSPATGELFF. The whole variable domain, remainder taken from reference TRBV18 and TRBJ2-2, is NAGVMQNPRHLVRRRGQEARLRCSPMKGHSHVYWYRQLPEEGLKFMVYLQKENIIDESGMPKERFSAEFPKEGPSILRIQQVVRGDSAAYFCASSPSPATGELFFGEGSRLTVL.

This clone was seen many times. The J gene is TRBJ1-2, the V gene TRBV6-1; D remains ambiguous. Trimming removed 2 bases at V and 7 bases at J, with 20 bases between. The CDR3 length is 16 residues. Germline CDR1 and CDR2: MNHNS and SASEGT. The DNA for the CDR3 is TGTGCCAGCAGTGAATTTGGATACGATTGGGTCTGTGGCTACACCTTC. The encoded protein is CASSEFGYDWVCGYTF.

This clone was seen at least ten times. This rearrangement joins TRBV28 to TRBJ2-7, with 9 bases lining up with TRBD1. Trimming at V came to 7 bases and at J to 0 bases, leaving 7 bases not matched to a gene. CDR1 is MDHEN and CDR2 is SYDVKM in the germline V gene. The CDR3 runs to 15 residues. Written as DNA, the CDR3 is TGTGCCAGCACAGGACAGGGGTCCAACTCCTACGAGCAGTACTTC. This gives the protein CASTGQGSNSYEQYF.

This clone was seen ten or more times. This chain connects TRBV19 to TRBJ2-5; D gene uncertain. From germline, CDR1 is LNHDA and CDR2 SQIVND (reference sequence). The CDR3 is 11 residues long. V lost 3 bases to trimming and J lost 13 bases, with 12 bases between them. As DNA, the CDR3 is TGTGCCAGTAGTATGGACCGAGCTTTGTACTTC. Amino acids: CASSMDRALYF.

J is TRBJ2-7 and V is TRBV27; 7 bases map to TRBD1. V shed 5 bases, J shed 1 base, and the junction held 5 bases outside the gene matches. The CDR3 runs to 14 residues. Germline V gene data show CDR1 as MNHEY and CDR2 as SMNVEV (reference sequence). The CDR3: CASSTGQVSYEQYF. In DNA form, the CDR3 reads TGTGCCAGCAGTACAGGACAGGTATCCTACGAGCAGTACTTC.

With respect to this clone: One end of the junction does not line up with germline, which may come from a read error. The chain combines TRBV6-1 with TRBJ1-5; 9 bases match TRBD1. The germline V gene encodes CDR1 MNHNS and CDR2 SASEGT. The CDR3 is 17 amino acids. The DNA for the CDR3 is TGTGCCAGCAGTGCAGTTTTCACAGGGGGCAGCAAGCAGCCCCAGCATTTT. It is translated as CASSAVFTGGSKQPQHF.

This clone was picked up many times. The chain joins TRBV9 to TRBJ2-7; no clear D. V lost 0 bases and J 1 base, leaving 11 bases between the germline ends. The CDR3 contains 15 residues. Germline V gene lookup returns CDR1 SGDLS and CDR2 YYNGEE. The CDR3 is CASSVAVDGSYEQYF. CDR3 nucleotide sequence: TGTGCCAGCAGCGTAGCTGTGGACGGATCCTACGAGCAGTACTTC.

This clone was found a few times. The gene calls are TRBV2 and TRBJ2-3, with unresolved D. This CDR3 has 11 amino acids. Germline CDR1 reads SNHLY; CDR2 reads FYNNEI. V was shortened by 6 bases and J by 3 bases, with 4 bases between the two germline ends. CDR3 sequence reads: CASRGTDTQYF. DNA of the CDR3: TGTGCCAGCAGGGGTACAGATACGCAGTATTTT.

This clone appeared a single time. The rearrangement links TRBV11-2 to TRBJ2-1; D is possibly TRBD2 (5 bases). The CDR3 has 15 amino acids. V was clipped by 5 bases and J by 2 bases, with 13 bases between them. CDR1 and CDR2 from the germline V gene are SGHAT and FQNNGV. The CDR3 DNA follows: TGTGCCAGCAGCAGAACGGGAACCACCTACAATGAGCAGTTCTTC. As protein: CASSRTGTTYNEQFF.

This rearrangement joins TRBV7-2 to TRBJ1-2; tentatively, D is TRBD1 (5 bases). Germline loops: CDR1 SGHTA, CDR2 FQGNSA. V dropped 2 bases and J dropped 7 bases, with 14 bases sitting between them. The CDR3 loop spans 14 amino acids. The chain's CDR3 is CASSLRVREGGYTF. In DNA form, the CDR3 reads TGTGCCAGCAGCTTAAGGGTCAGGGAGGGTGGCTACACCTTC.

This clone showed up many times. The CDR3 spells CATIEFNRDQPQHF. The CDR3 DNA follows: TGTGCCACCATAGAATTCAACAGGGATCAGCCCCAGCATTTT. The chain uses TRBV28 and TRBJ1-5; a weak D match, TRBD1 (6 bases). The CDR3 length is 14 residues. V was clipped by 10 bases and J by 5 bases, with 18 bases between them. From germline, CDR1 is MDHEN and CDR2 SYDVKM.

This clone was seen at least ten times. The junction shows a germline mismatch at one end, possibly a read error. V is TRBV7-3 and J is TRBJ1-1; D unclear. CDR3 size: 13 residues. Germline V lookup: CDR1 SGHTA, CDR2 FQGTGA. CDR3 in DNA: TGTGCCAGCAGCCAAGGTATGAACACTGGAGCTTTCTTT. Translation gives CASSQGMNTGAFF.

This clone is labeled as medium-sized. The chain recombines TRBV20-1 with TRBJ2-1; 9 positions match TRBD2. CDR3 length equals 15 residues. Germline-derived CDR1 and CDR2 are DFQATT and SNEGSKA (reference sequence). Germline trimming cut 0 bases from V and 8 bases from J; bases unmatched to any gene: 8. CDR3 sequence reads: CSARDYGSGRHEQFF. CDR3 coding DNA: TGCAGTGCTAGAGATTATGGTAGCGGGAGACATGAGCAGTTCTTC.